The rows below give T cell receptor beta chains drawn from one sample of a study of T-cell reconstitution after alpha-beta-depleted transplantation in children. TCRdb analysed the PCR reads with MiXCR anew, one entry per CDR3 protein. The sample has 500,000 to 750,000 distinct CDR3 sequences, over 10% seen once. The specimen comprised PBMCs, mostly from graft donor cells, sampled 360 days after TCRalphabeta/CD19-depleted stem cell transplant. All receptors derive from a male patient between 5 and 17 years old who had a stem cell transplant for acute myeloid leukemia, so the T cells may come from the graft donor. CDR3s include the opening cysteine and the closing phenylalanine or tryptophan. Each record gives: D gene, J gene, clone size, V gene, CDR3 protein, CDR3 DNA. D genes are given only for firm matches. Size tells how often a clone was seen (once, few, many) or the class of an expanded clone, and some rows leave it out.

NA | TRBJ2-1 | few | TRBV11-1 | CASSLGTRTTYNEQFF | TGTGCCAGCAGCTTAGGTACCCGGACCACCTACAATGAGCAGTTCTTC
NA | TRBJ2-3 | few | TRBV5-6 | CASSSGSRTDTQYF | TGTGCCAGCAGCTCGGGATCCCGCACAGATACGCAGTATTTT
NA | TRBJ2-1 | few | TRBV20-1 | CSARDTGAPNEQFF | TGCAGTGCTAGAGATACGGGAGCCCCCAATGAGCAGTTCTTC
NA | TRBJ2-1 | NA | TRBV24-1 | CATSGKSDRAYNEQFF | TGTGCCACCAGTGGAAAATCTGATCGAGCCTACAATGAGCAGTTCTTC
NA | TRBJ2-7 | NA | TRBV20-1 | CSASLGDEQYF | TGCAGTGCTAGTCTAGGGGACGAGCAGTACTTC
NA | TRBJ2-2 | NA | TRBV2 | CASSGFRDRTGELFF | TGTGCCAGCAGTGGTTTTAGGGATCGGACCGGGGAGCTGTTTTTT
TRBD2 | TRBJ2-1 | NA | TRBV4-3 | CASSPTSLAGGPNEQFF | TGCGCCAGCAGCCCGACCTCACTAGCGGGAGGGCCCAATGAGCAGTTCTTC
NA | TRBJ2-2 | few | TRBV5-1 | CASSSFLTAGELFF | TGCGCCAGCAGCTCCTTCTTAACGGCGGGAGAGCTGTTTTTT
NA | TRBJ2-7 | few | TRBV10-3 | CAISEDYEQYF | TGTGCCATCAGTGAGGACTACGAGCAGTACTTC
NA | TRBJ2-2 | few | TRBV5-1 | CASSLSRGNTGELFF | TGCGCCAGCAGCTTGAGCAGGGGGAACACCGGGGAGCTGTTTTTT
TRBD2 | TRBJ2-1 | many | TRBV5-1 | CASSRASGRNEQFF | TGCGCCAGCAGTAGGGCTAGCGGGAGGAATGAGCAGTTCTTC
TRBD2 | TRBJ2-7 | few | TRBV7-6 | CASSFTIAGGPSYEQYF | TGTGCCAGCAGCTTTACAATAGCGGGAGGGCCTTCCTACGAGCAGTACTTC
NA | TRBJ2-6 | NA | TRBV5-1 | CASSLSELTRSGANVLTF | TGCGCCAGCAGTCTCAGTGAGCTAACCCGCTCTGGGGCCAACGTCCTGACTTTC
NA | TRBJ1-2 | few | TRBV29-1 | CSVEEGLYGYTF | TGCAGCGTAGAAGAAGGGCTCTATGGCTACACCTTC
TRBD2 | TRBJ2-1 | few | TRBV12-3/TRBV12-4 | CASSLVAGYNEQFF | TGTGCCAGCAGTTTGGTAGCGGGGTACAATGAGCAGTTCTTC
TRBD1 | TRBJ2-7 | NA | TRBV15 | CATSRWGAGGSYEQYF | TGTGCCACCAGCAGGTGGGGTGCAGGGGGCTCCTACGAGCAGTACTTC
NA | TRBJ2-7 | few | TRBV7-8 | CASSRGFRGLVTYEQYF | TGTGCCAGCAGCCGGGGGTTCAGAGGGTTGGTCACCTACGAGCAGTACTTC
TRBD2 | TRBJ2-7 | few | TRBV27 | CASTASGRLGEQYF | TGTGCCAGCACCGCTAGCGGGAGATTGGGAGAGCAGTACTTC
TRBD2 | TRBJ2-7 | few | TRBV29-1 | CSVEASGPYEQYF | TGCAGCGTTGAGGCTAGCGGGCCCTACGAGCAGTACTTC
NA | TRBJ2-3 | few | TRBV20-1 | CSASLFLGTVLQNTDTQYF | TGCAGTGCTAGCCTCTTTCTCGGGACTGTACTACAAAACACAGATACGCAGTATTTT
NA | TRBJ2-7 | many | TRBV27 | CASSPLRWGFHYEQYF | TGTGCCAGCAGTCCCCTACGGTGGGGGTTCCACTACGAGCAGTACTTC
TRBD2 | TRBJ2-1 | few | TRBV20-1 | CSASGGTSGRALNEQFF | TGCAGTGCTAGTGGTGGGACTAGCGGGAGGGCCTTGAATGAGCAGTTCTTC
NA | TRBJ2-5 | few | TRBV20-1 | CSATNHGNTVTETQYF | TGCAGTGCTACAAATCACGGAAATACAGTTACGGAGACCCAGTACTTC
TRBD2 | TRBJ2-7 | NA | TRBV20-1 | CSARQTSGRPYEQYF | TGCAGTGCTAGACAAACTAGCGGGAGACCCTACGAGCAGTACTTC
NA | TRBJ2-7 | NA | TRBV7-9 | CASKPGPSDYEQYF | TGTGCCAGCAAGCCCGGGCCTTCGGACTACGAGCAGTACTTC
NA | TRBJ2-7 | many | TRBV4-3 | CASSPVHGYEQYF | TGCGCCAGCAGTCCCGTCCACGGCTACGAGCAGTACTTC
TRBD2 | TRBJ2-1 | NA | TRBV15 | CATSRGYGLALNEQFF | TGTGCCACCAGCAGAGGGTATGGACTAGCGCTAAATGAGCAGTTCTTC
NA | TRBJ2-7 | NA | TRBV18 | CASSPRAPQADEQYF | TGTGCCAGCTCACCCCGGGCCCCCCAAGCTGACGAGCAGTACTTC
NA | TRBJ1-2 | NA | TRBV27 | CASSGYYGYTF | TGTGCCAGCTCTGGCTACTATGGCTACACCTTC
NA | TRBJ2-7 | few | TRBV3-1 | CASSRSRGTYEQYF | TGTGCCAGCAGCCGCAGTAGGGGAACCTACGAGCAGTACTTC
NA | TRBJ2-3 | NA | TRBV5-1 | CASSPLGEDTQYF | TGCGCCAGCAGCCCCTTGGGAGAGGATACGCAGTATTTT
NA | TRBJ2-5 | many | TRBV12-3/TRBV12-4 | CASSLNRETQYF | TGTGCCAGTTCGCTGAACCGGGAGACCCAGTACTTC
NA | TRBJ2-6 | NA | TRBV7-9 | CASTSLRANVLTF | TGTGCCAGCACCTCTCTAAGGGCCAACGTCCTGACTTTC
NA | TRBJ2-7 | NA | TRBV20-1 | CSATDGGNYEQYF | TGCAGTGCTACCGATGGGGGTAACTACGAGCAGTACTTC
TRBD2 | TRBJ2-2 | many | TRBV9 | CASSGVLRSGRLRGGELFF | TGTGCCAGCAGCGGTGTGCTGAGGAGCGGGAGGCTCCGGGGCGGGGAGCTGTTTTTT
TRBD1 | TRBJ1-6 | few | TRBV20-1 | CSAGGDRLSLHF | TGCAGTGCGGGGGGGGACAGGTTATCCCTCCACTTT
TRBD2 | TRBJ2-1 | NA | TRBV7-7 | CASSLGPGTSGRVKFF | TGTGCTAGCAGCTTGGGTCCCGGGACTAGCGGGAGGGTTAAGTTCTTC
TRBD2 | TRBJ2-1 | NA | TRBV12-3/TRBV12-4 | CASSLAGGWNEQFF | TGTGCCAGCAGTTTAGCGGGAGGGTGGAATGAGCAGTTCTTC
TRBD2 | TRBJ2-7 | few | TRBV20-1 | CSASSGSTYEQYF | TGCAGTGCTAGCAGCGGGAGTACCTACGAGCAGTACTTC
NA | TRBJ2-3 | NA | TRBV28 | CASRRRGEDTQYF | TGTGCCAGCAGAAGAAGGGGGGAAGATACGCAGTATTTT
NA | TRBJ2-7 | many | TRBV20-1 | CSADTPSYEQYF | TGCAGTGCTGATACACCCTCCTACGAGCAGTACTTC
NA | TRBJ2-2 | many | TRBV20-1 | CSARDASGTGELFF | TGCAGTGCTAGAGACGCCAGCGGAACCGGGGAGCTGTTTTTT
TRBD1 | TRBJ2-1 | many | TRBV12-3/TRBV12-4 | CASSSILGQGIYNEQFF | TGTGCCAGCAGTTCGATACTGGGACAGGGGATTTACAATGAGCAGTTCTTC
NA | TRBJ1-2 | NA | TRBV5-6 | CASSLAGVNPYGYTF | TGTGCCAGCAGCTTGGCCGGGGTTAACCCCTATGGCTACACCTTC
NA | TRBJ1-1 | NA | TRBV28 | CASSLISIGNTEAFF | TGTGCCAGCAGTCTAATCTCCATTGGGAACACTGAAGCTTTCTTT
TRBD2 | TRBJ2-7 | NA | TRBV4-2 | CASSPGLSGRSQYF | TGTGCCAGCAGCCCCGGGCTTAGCGGGAGATCGCAGTACTTC
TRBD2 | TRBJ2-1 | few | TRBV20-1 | CSARPFPIAGGFNEQFF | TGCAGCGCTAGACCATTCCCTATAGCGGGAGGTTTCAATGAGCAGTTCTTC
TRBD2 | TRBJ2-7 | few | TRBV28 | CASSLSGGTTSYEQYF | TGTGCCAGCAGTTTATCGGGGGGGACAACATCCTACGAGCAGTACTTC
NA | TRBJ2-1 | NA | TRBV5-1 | CASGSPGPPDRFYNEQFF | TGCGCCAGCGGGTCCCCGGGTCCACCGGACAGATTCTACAATGAGCAGTTCTTC
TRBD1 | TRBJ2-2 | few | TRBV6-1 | CASSRTGANTGELFF | TGTGCCAGCAGCCGGACAGGTGCGAACACCGGGGAGCTGTTTTTT
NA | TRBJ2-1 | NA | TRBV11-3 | CASSLGWSYNEQFF | TGTGCCAGCAGTTTAGGGTGGTCCTACAATGAGCAGTTCTTC